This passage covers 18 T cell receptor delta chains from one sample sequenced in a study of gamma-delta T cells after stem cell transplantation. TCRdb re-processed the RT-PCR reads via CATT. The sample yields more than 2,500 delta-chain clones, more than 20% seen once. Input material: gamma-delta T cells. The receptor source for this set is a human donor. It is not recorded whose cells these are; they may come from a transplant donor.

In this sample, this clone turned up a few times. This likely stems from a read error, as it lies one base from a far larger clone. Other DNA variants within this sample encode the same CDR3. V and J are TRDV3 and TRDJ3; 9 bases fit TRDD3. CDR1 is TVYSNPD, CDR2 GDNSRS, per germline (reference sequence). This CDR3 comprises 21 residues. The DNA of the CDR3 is TGTGCCTTTAATGAATCTCCTCCCGGGGATACGCATGGCTGGGACACCCGGCAGATGTTTTTC. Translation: CAFNESPPGDTHGWDTRQMFF.

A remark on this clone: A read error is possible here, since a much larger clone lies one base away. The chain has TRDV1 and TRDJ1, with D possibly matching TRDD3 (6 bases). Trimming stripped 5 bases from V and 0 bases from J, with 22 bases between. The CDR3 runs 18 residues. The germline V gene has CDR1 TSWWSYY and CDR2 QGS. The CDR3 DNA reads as TGTGCTCTTGGGCCCCTACCGGGGGACCACGAGTACACCGATAAACTCATCTTT. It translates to CALGPLPGDHEYTDKLIF.

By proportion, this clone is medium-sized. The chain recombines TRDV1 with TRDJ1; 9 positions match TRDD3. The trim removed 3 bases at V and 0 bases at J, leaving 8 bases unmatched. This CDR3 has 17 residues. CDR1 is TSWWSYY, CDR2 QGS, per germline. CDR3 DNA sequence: TGTGCTCTTGGGGATCCTACTGGGGGACCGTACACCGATAAACTCATCTTT. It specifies CALGDPTGGPYTDKLIF.

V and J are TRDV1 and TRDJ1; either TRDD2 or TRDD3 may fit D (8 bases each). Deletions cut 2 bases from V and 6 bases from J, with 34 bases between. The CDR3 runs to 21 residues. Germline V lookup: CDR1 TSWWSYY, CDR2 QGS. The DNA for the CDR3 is TGTGCTCTTGGGGAAATTTATTCTTCCTACGTGACTGGGGGCCAAGGGCATAAACTCATCTTT. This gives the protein CALGEIYSSYVTGGQGHKLIF.

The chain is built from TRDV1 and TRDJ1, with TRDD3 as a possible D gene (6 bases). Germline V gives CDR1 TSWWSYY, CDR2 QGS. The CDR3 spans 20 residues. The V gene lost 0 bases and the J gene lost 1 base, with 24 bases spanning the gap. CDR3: CALGELVYPGGDRFTDKLIF. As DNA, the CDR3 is TGTGCTCTTGGGGAACTAGTCTACCCAGGGGGGGACCGGTTCACCGATAAACTCATCTTT.

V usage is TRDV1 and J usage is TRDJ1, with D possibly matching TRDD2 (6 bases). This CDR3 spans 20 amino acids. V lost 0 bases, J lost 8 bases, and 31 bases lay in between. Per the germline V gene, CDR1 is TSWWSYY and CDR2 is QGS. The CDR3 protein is CALGELRIHQPSPRFGKLIF. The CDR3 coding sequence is TGTGCTCTTGGGGAACTGCGGATCCACCAGCCTTCCCCCCGTTTCGGGAAACTCATCTTT.

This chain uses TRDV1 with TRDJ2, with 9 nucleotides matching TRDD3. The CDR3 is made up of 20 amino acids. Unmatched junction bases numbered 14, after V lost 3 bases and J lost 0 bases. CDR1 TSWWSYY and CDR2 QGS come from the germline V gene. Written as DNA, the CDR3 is TGTGCTCTTGGGGACCCATTCCTAAAAATGGGGGATACTTTGACAGCACAACTCTTCTTT. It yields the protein CALGDPFLKMGDTLTAQLFF.

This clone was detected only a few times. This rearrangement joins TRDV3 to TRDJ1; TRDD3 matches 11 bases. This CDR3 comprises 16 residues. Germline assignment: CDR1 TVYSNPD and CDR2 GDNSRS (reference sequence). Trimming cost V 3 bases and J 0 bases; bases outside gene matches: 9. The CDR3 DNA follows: TGTGCCTTCCCTACAACTGGGGGATATAACACCGATAAACTCATCTTT. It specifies CAFPTTGGYNTDKLIF.

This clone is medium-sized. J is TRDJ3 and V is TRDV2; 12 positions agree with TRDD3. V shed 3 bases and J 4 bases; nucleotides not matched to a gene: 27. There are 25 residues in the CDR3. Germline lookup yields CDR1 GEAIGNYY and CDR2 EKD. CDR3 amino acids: CACDADPSYELVLGDTAWDTRQMFF. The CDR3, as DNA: TGTGCCTGTGACGCGGACCCTTCCTACGAACTGGTACTGGGGGATACAGCGTGGGACACCCGACAGATGTTTTTC.

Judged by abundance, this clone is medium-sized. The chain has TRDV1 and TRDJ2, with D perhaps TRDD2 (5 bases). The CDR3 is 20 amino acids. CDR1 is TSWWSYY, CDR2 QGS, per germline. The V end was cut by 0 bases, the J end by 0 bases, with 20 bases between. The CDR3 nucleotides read TGTGCTCTTGGGGAACTCCCTACGCAGAAGGACGGCGCTTTGACAGCACAACTCTTCTTT. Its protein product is CALGELPTQKDGALTAQLFF.

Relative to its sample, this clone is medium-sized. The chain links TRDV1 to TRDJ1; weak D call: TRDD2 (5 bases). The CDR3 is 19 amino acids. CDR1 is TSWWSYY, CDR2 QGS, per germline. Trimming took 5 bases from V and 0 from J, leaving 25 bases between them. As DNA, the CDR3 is TGTGCTCTTGGGAACTTCCCTCGGCTACTTTCGACGAACACCGATAAACTCATCTTT. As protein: CALGNFPRLLSTNTDKLIF.

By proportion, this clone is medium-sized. CDR3 amino acids: CALGELDRTPSTDKLIF. CDR3 in DNA: TGTGCTCTTGGGGAACTGGACCGGACCCCGTCCACCGATAAACTCATCTTT. The chain combines TRDV1 with TRDJ1; D is unclear. The CDR3 extends over 17 amino acids. In germline, CDR1 is TSWWSYY, CDR2 QGS. The V end lost 0 bases, the J end lost 1 base, and 15 bases lay between the germline ends.

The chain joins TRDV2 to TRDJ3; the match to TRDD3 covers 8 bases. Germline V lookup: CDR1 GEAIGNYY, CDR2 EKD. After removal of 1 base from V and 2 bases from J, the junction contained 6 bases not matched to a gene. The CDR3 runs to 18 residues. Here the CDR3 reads CACDTVLGAAWDTRQMFF. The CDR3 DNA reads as TGTGCCTGTGACACGGTACTGGGGGCTGCCTGGGACACCCGACAGATGTTTTTC.

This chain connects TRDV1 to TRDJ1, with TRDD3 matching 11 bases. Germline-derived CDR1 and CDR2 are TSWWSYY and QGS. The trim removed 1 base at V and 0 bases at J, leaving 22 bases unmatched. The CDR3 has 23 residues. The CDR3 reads CALGERDLVFRVLGDRDTDKLIF. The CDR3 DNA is TGTGCTCTTGGGGAACGGGACTTAGTATTTCGGGTACTGGGGGATAGGGACACCGATAAACTCATCTTT.

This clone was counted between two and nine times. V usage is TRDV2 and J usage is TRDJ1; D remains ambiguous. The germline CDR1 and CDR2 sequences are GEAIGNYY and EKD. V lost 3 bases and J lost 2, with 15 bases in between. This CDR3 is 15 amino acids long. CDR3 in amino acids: CACDALDGRTDKLIF. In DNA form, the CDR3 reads TGTGCCTGTGACGCTCTTGACGGGAGGACCGATAAACTCATCTTT.

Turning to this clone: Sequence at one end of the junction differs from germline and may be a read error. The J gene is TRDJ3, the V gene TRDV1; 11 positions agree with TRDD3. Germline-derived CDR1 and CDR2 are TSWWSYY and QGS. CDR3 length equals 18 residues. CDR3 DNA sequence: TGTGCTCTTGGGGAAGTGGGGGATACGCGCTGGGACGCCCGACAGATGTTTTTC. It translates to CALGEVGDTRWDARQMFF.

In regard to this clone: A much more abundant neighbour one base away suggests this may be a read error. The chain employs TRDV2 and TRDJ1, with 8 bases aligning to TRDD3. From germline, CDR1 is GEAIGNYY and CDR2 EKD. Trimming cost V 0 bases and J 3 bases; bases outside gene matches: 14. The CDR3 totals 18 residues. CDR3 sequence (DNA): TGTGCCTGTGACACCTTCAGGAGAACTGGGGGCCTGCCCGATAAACTCATCTTT. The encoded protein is CACDTFRRTGGLPDKLIF.

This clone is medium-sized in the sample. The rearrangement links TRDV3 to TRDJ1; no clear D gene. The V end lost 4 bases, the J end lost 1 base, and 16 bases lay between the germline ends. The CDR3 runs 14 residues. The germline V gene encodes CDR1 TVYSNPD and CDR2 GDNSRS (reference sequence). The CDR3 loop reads CASTWPDGTDKLIF. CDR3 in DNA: TGTGCCTCAACCTGGCCCGACGGCACCGATAAACTCATCTTT.